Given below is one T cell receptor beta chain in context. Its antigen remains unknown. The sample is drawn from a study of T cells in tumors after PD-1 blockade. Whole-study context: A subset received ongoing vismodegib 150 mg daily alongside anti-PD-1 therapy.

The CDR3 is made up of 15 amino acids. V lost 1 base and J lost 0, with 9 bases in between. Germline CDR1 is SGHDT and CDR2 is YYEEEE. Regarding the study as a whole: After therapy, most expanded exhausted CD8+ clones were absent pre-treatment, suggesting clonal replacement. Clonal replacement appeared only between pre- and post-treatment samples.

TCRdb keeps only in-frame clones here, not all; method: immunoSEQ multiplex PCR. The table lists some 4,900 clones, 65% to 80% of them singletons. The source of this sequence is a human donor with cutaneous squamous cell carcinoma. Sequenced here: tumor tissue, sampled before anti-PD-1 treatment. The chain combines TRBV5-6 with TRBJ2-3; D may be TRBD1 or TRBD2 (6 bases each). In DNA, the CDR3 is TGTGCCAGCAGCTTGAGGGGGGCTAGCACAGATACGCAGTATTTT. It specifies CASSLRGASTDTQYF.